The next 18 T cell receptor beta chains were all read from a single sample in a study of blood T cell repertoires in COVID-19. Only in-frame clones appear in the TCRdb table, and some are missing; sequencing was by immunoSEQ multiplex PCR. The sample holds more than 95,000 clones, about 79% seen once. Sequenced input: peripheral blood. All receptors derive from a woman at least 80 years old with active or convalescent COVID-19.

The V gene is TRBV6-6, the J gene TRBJ1-3; 7 bases line up with TRBD1. The germline CDR1 and CDR2 sequences are MNHNY and SVGAGI (reference sequence). This CDR3 is 14 amino acids long. V dropped 5 bases and J dropped 2; count of bases not matched to a gene: 3. CDR3: CASSPGTAGNTIYF. CDR3 nucleotide sequence: TGTGCCAGCAGTCCCGGGACAGCTGGAAACACCATATATTTT.

The J gene is TRBJ2-2, the V gene TRBV28, with D uncertain. This CDR3 has 14 amino acids. CDR1 and CDR2 from the germline V gene are MDHEN and SYDVKM. V was shortened by 3 bases and J by 1 base, with 6 bases between the two germline ends. The CDR3 DNA is TGTGCCAGCAGTTTGCCGGGGAACACCGGGGAGCTGTTTTTT. Amino acid sequence: CASSLPGNTGELFF.

The chain couples TRBV28 to TRBJ2-3; D is ambiguous. Germline-derived CDR1 and CDR2 are MDHEN and SYDVKM. V lost 5 bases and J lost 8, with 11 bases in between. The CDR3 length is 12 residues. The CDR3 here is CASSPRVGTQYF. The DNA of the CDR3 is TGTGCCAGCAGTCCCCGCGTCGGTACGCAGTATTTT.

The chain combines TRBV19 with TRBJ2-7; no clear D gene. V was shortened by 5 bases and J by 4 bases, with 9 bases between the two germline ends. There are 12 residues in the CDR3. Germline-derived CDR1 and CDR2 are LNHDA and SQIVND (reference sequence). DNA of the CDR3: TGTGCCAGTAGTCCCTCTAGGTACGAGCAGTACTTC. Its translation: CASSPSRYEQYF.

V gene TRBV10-3 combines with J gene TRBJ1-5, with TRBD1 matching over 10 bases. Germline V gives CDR1 ENHRY, CDR2 SYGVKD. J gave up 7 bases and V 6 bases, and 9 bases lay outside the gene matches. The CDR3 contains 15 residues. CDR3 region: CAISAGTGDGQPQHF. The CDR3 DNA sequence: TGTGCCATCAGCGCCGGGACAGGGGACGGGCAGCCCCAGCATTTT.

This clone was seen a few times. The chain couples TRBV11-2 to TRBJ2-7; a weak D match, TRBD2 (5 bases). CDR3 length equals 14 residues. CDR1 is SGHAT and CDR2 is FQNNGV in the germline V gene. Trimming pared 4 bases from V and 5 bases from J, leaving 15 bases between. The CDR3 is CASSSLAGYDEQYF. The CDR3 DNA reads as TGTGCCAGCAGCTCGCTAGCAGGTTACGACGAGCAGTACTTC.

In this sample, this clone turned up many times. The genes are TRBV19 and TRBJ2-1, with a possible D match to TRBD2 (6 bases). The CDR3 has 13 residues. V shed 6 bases and J shed 4 bases, with 10 bases lying between them. Per the germline V gene, CDR1 is LNHDA and CDR2 is SQIVND (reference sequence). The CDR3 region is CASSGAGYNEQFF. DNA for the CDR3: TGTGCCAGTAGCGGGGCGGGATACAATGAGCAGTTCTTC.

The rearrangement joins TRBV29-1 to TRBJ1-1, with 12 bases that match TRBD1. CDR1 SQVTM and CDR2 ANQGSEA come from the germline V gene. The J segment lost 2 bases and the V segment lost 5 bases, leaving 9 bases of the junction unmatched. CDR3 length equals 16 residues. Written as DNA, the CDR3 is TGCAGCGTTCGAACCGGGACAGGGGGCTCTAACACTGAAGCTTTCTTT. Translation gives CSVRTGTGGSNTEAFF.

The chain employs TRBV28 and TRBJ1-1; 9 nucleotides match TRBD1. This CDR3 is 14 amino acids long. Losses at the gene ends were 6 bases for V and 3 bases for J; bases not matched to a gene: 5. Germline values: CDR1 MDHEN, CDR2 SYDVKM. CDR3 DNA: TGTGCCAGCAGGTACACAGGGGGCTACACTGAAGCTTTCTTT. This translates into CASRYTGGYTEAFF.

The chain uses TRBV6-5 and TRBJ1-5, with 7 nucleotides matching TRBD1. Germline V CDR1 and CDR2: MNHEY, SVGAGI. The CDR3 consists of 15 residues. V was pared by 2 bases and J by 0 bases, with 1 base of the junction left unmatched. CDR3 loop: CASSYGTDSNQPQHF. Here the CDR3 DNA reads TGTGCCAGCAGTTACGGGACAGATAGCAATCAGCCCCAGCATTTT.

The CDR3, as DNA: TGTGCCACCGAAGAACAGGGGGCCAAAAACATTCAGTACTTC. Its protein product is CATEEQGAKNIQYF. This chain links TRBV5-4 with TRBJ2-4; 7 bases match TRBD1. The CDR3 runs 14 residues. The trim removed 9 bases at V and 1 base at J, leaving 7 bases unmatched. Germline CDR1 and CDR2: SGHNT and YYREEE (reference sequence). Together with reference TRBV5-4 and TRBJ2-4, the CDR3 gives the full variable domain: ETGVTQSPTHLIKTRGQQVTLRCSSQSGHNTVSWYQQALGQGPQFIFQYYREEENGRGNFPPRFSGLQFPNYSSELNVNALELDDSALYLCATEEQGAKNIQYFGAGTRLSVL.

This clone occurred a few times. The gene calls are TRBV6-6 and TRBJ1-1, with 10 nucleotides matching TRBD1. Germline CDR1 is MNHNY and CDR2 is SVGAGI (reference sequence). The CDR3 contains 14 residues. Trimming took 3 bases from V and 5 from J; bases not matched to a gene: 3. The CDR3 spells CASSYPGQGTEAFF. The CDR3 DNA follows: TGTGCCAGCAGTTATCCGGGACAGGGGACTGAAGCTTTCTTT.

The chain uses TRBV5-8 and TRBJ1-1, with D tentatively TRBD1 (6 bases). CDR3 size: 14 residues. Germline V CDR1 and CDR2: SGHTS, YDEGEE. V lost 5 bases and J lost 0, with 11 bases in between. CDR3 amino acids: CASRRRQVNTEAFF. In nucleotides, the CDR3 is TGTGCCAGCAGGAGAAGACAGGTGAACACTGAAGCTTTCTTT. Variable domain in full (rest from reference TRBV5-8 and TRBJ1-1): EAGVTQSPTHLIKTRGQQATLRCSPISGHTSVYWYQQALGLGLQFLLWYDEGEERNRGNFPPRFSGRQFPNYSSELNVNALELEDSALYLCASRRRQVNTEAFFGQGTRLTVV.

The chain is built from TRBV7-2 and TRBJ2-1, with 8 nucleotides matching TRBD2. Trimming cost V 7 bases and J 2 bases; bases outside gene matches: 10. Germline loops: CDR1 SGHTA, CDR2 FQGNSA. The CDR3 length is 16 residues. The DNA of the CDR3 is TGTGCCAGCATCGCTGGGGCGGGACTAGCCTACAATGAGCAGTTCTTC. It is translated as CASIAGAGLAYNEQFF.

V gene TRBV3-1 (or the pseudogene TRBV3-2) combines with J gene TRBJ1-1; TRBD1 is a possible D gene (6 bases). Trimming stripped 0 bases from V and 1 base from J, with 9 bases between. The CDR3 is 15 residues long. Germline loops: CDR1 LGHDT, CDR2 YNNKEL (reference sequence). CDR3 sequence reads: CASSQDPGENTEAFF. The CDR3 nucleotides are TGTGCCAGCAGCCAAGATCCAGGGGAGAACACTGAAGCTTTCTTT.

This CDR3 reads CASSFGTLDSNQPQHF. Written as DNA, the CDR3 is TGCGCCAGCAGCTTTGGGACACTCGATAGCAATCAGCCCCAGCATTTT. This chain joins TRBV5-1 and TRBJ1-5; TRBD1 is a possible D gene (6 bases). CDR1 is SGHRS, CDR2 YFSETQ, per germline. The length of the CDR3 is 16 residues. V gave up 2 bases and J gave up 0 bases, with 12 bases separating them.

In its sample, this clone was seen once. The sample carries other DNA sequences with the same CDR3. The V gene is TRBV5-1, the J gene TRBJ2-5; possible D gene TRBD2, 6 bases. CDR3 length equals 14 residues. CDR1 is SGHRS and CDR2 is YFSETQ in the germline V gene. The V end lost 4 bases, the J end lost 3 bases, and 13 bases lay between the germline ends. The CDR3 region has the DNA TGCGCCAGCAGCCCCGGGACTGGAAAAGAGACCCAGTACTTC. Protein sequence: CASSPGTGKETQYF. The full variable domain, completed using reference TRBV5-1 and TRBJ2-5, is KAGVTQTPRYLIKTRGQQVTLSCSPISGHRSVSWYQQTPGQGLQFLFEYFSETQRNKGNFPGRFSGRQFSNSRSEMNVSTLELGDSALYLCASSPGTGKETQYFGPGTRLLVL.

The chain employs TRBV5-6 and TRBJ2-3, with D possibly matching TRBD2 (6 bases). Trimming stripped 1 base from V and 4 bases from J, with 10 bases between. CDR1 and CDR2 from the germline V gene are SGHDT and YYEEEE. The CDR3 sequence is 14 residues long. The CDR3 DNA is TGTGCCAGCAGCTTGTCCGGGGGAGCAGATACGCAGTATTTT. Amino acids: CASSLSGGADTQYF.